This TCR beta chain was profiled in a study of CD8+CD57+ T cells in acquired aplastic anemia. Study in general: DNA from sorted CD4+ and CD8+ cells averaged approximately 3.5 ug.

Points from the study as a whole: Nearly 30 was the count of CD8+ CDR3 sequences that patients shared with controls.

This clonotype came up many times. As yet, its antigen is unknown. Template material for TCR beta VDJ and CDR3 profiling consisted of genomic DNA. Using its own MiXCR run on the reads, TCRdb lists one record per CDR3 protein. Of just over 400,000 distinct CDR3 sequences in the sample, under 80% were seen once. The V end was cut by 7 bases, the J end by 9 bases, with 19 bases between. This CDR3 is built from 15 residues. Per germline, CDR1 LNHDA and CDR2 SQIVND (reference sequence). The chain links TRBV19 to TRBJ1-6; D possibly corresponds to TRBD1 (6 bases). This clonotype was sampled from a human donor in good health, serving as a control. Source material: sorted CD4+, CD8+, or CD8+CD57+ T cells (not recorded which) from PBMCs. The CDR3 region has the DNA TGTGCCAGTACCCCCCTTGGACAGATCACTTCACCCCTCCACTTT. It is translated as CASTPLGQITSPLHF.